This T cell receptor beta chain was captured by sequencing in a study of blood T cell repertoires in COVID-19. This CDR3 is built from 17 residues. The V gene end was trimmed by 3 bases and the J gene end by 5 bases; junction bases not matched to a gene: 13. Per the germline V gene, CDR1 is SGDLS and CDR2 is YYNGEE. The authors' processing: From reference gene primer amplification, estimates of nucleated cell counts were derived. Produced via immunoSEQ multiplex PCR; TCRdb's table is partial and in-frame only. The V and J calls and clone size were taken over from that table, and D and trimming were inferred from the DNA. The sample has roughly 120,000 clones, around three quarters seen once.

Input material: peripheral blood. The chain employs TRBV9 and TRBJ2-3, with 9 positions matching TRBD2. This TCR came from a man in his sixties or seventies with acute or convalescent COVID-19. The CDR3 sequence is CASSAYSGTSNLDTQYF. The CDR3 bases are TGTGCCAGCAGCGCATACTCTGGGACTAGCAATTTAGATACGCAGTATTTT. Using reference TRBV9 and TRBJ2-3 for the parts outside the CDR3, the full variable domain is DSGVTQTPKHLITATGQRVTLRCSPRSGDLSVYWYQQSLDQGLQFLIQYYNGEERAKGNILERFSAQQFPDLHSELNLSSLELGDSALYFCASSAYSGTSNLDTQYFGPGTRLTVL.